This T cell receptor (beta chain) came from a study of T-cell memory formation after mild COVID-19. The study, taken as a whole, reports: Whether day 37 second-wave clones are SARS-CoV-2-specific was not confirmed. The pre-infection memory compartment contained some responding clones, suggesting cross-reactive memory joined.

This clonotype was picked up a small number of times. The antigen is unknown. In TCRdb, the 5' RACE reads were re-called with MiXCR into one record per CDR3 protein. The sample includes hundreds of thousands of distinct CDR3 sequences, approximately 24% of them seen just once. The V gene's germline CDR1 is MNHEY and CDR2 SVGEGT. The germline V and J ends were trimmed by 4 bases and 3 bases, with 13 bases remaining between them. The CDR3 is 15 amino acids. The rearrangement joins TRBV6-2 or TRBV6-3 to TRBJ2-4; D is undetermined. The material sequenced was PBMCs or a T cell subset sorted from them (not recorded which). This receptor was taken from an adult woman who had mild COVID-19 (a few samples of this study predate the infection). Cell type and time point are not known. The CDR3 region is CASSFPGRDKNIQYF. The CDR3 coding sequence is TGTGCCAGCAGTTTCCCCGGAAGGGACAAAAACATTCAGTACTTC.